This TCR beta chain originates from a study of regulatory T cells in long-lasting Graves disease. Concerning this clonotype itself: Its antigen remains unidentified.

Investigators prepared the TCR beta libraries by applying iRepertoire HTBI primers and Arm-PCR of CDR3 regions. TCRdb analysed the multiplex PCR reads with MiXCR anew, one entry per CDR3 protein. The table has about 620,000 distinct CDR3 sequences, approximately 15% seen once; the top ten hold around a sixth. Looked up from germline, CDR1 is MNHEY and CDR2 is SVGEGT. This CDR3 comprises 14 residues. V gave up 0 bases and J gave up 4 bases, with 9 bases separating them. Time point indicated: newly diagnosed GD, antithyroid drugs for less than 3 months. PBMC RNA was the source of the TCR library. Study-level points and caveats: Persistent disease was associated with favored TRBV28 usage and with favored use of TRBJ1-2 and TRBJ2-5.

The data were also submitted as part of a second study, on T cells in Graves' hyperthyroidism and ophthalmopathy. This second study notes: The model foresaw ophthalmopathy a median around 6.4 months prior to onset.

Source: peripheral blood mononuclear cells (PBMCs), taken at new diagnosis, from a patient treated with antithyroid drugs. V and J are TRBV6-2 or TRBV6-3 and TRBJ1-1; no clear D gene. This clonotype was sampled from a woman younger than 45 with Graves disease. CDR3 region: CASSYSQVVTEAFF. The CDR3 coding sequence is TGTGCCAGCAGTTACTCGCAGGTTGTCACTGAAGCTTTCTTT.